This is a list of T cell receptor beta chains from one sample in a study of regulatory T cells in long-lasting Graves disease. TCRdb itself ran the multiplex PCR reads through MiXCR, one entry per CDR3 protein. The sample has 400,000 to 450,000 distinct CDR3 sequences; approximately 16% are singletons. A further study also used this sample, focusing on T cells in Graves' hyperthyroidism and ophthalmopathy.

Specimen: peripheral blood mononuclear cells (PBMCs), collected at new diagnosis, from a patient treated with antithyroid drugs. Receptors were obtained from a woman in her twenties or thirties with Graves disease. The CDR3 runs from the conserved cysteine through the conserved F or W. D genes are given only for firm matches. Expanded clones get a size class; other rows say once, few or many, or leave the size out.

DNA	CDR3	V	size	D	J
TGTGCCAGTCGAGAAAGGGCCAGGGGTAGCGATCAGCCCCAGCATTTT	CASRERARGSDQPQHF	TRBV28	few	NA	TRBJ1-5
TGTGCCAGCAGTTACGGGGTCTCCGGGGCCAACGTCCTGACTTTC	CASSYGVSGANVLTF	TRBV6-5	NA	NA	TRBJ2-6
TGTGCCAGCAAGCGGGACAGCAACACAGATACGCAGTATTTT	CASKRDSNTDTQYF	TRBV7-8	many	NA	TRBJ2-3
TGTGCCAGCAGCAACCGATGGGACTTAACTTACAATGAGCAGTTCTTC	CASSNRWDLTYNEQFF	TRBV7-9	many	NA	TRBJ2-1
TGTGCCAGCAGCCCCACTAGCGGGACGGGTGAGCAGTTCTTC	CASSPTSGTGEQFF	TRBV3-1	many	TRBD2	TRBJ2-1
TGTGCCTGGAGCTCCAGCCTGCCGGATACGCAGTATTTT	CAWSSSLPDTQYF	TRBV30	many	NA	TRBJ2-3
TGTGCCAGCAGTTTCCCCTCAGGGGGAAGTAATGAAAAACTGTTTTTT	CASSFPSGGSNEKLFF	TRBV28	many	TRBD1	TRBJ1-4
TGTGCCAGCAGATCATTGAGGAGCTCTGGAAACACCATATATTTT	CASRSLRSSGNTIYF	TRBV11-2	many	NA	TRBJ1-3
TGTGCCAGCAGTTACAGTCCCACCAGAGGCCAAGAGACCCAGTACTTC	CASSYSPTRGQETQYF	TRBV6-2/TRBV6-3	few	NA	TRBJ2-5
TGTGCCAGCAGCCACGGGGAGCAGCCCCAGCATTTT	CASSHGEQPQHF	TRBV11-2	many	NA	TRBJ1-5
TGTGCCAGCAGTTTGGGACTAGCGGGAGTAGGCGAGCAGTACTTC	CASSLGLAGVGEQYF	TRBV28	many	TRBD2	TRBJ2-7
TGTGCCAGCAGTTACCCGGATGAGCAGTTCTTC	CASSYPDEQFF	TRBV6-5	many	NA	TRBJ2-1
TGTGCCAACCGGCGGAGCGGGAGCACCGGGGAGCTGTTTTTT	CANRRSGSTGELFF	TRBV12-3/TRBV12-4	few	TRBD2	TRBJ2-2
TGTGCCAGTAGTGCTGACAGGGGTAATTCTGAAGCTTTCTTT	CASSADRGNSEAFF	TRBV19	few	TRBD1	TRBJ1-1
TGTGCCAGCAGTACCCGGACTAGCGGGAATGAGCAGTTCTTC	CASSTRTSGNEQFF	TRBV27	NA	TRBD2	TRBJ2-1
TGCAGTGCTACGACAGGGGCTGATAATTCACCCCTCCACTTT	CSATTGADNSPLHF	TRBV20-1	NA	TRBD1	TRBJ1-6
TGTGCCAGCTCACCTTCCCGACAGGGGGCCGATCATGGCTACACCTTC	CASSPSRQGADHGYTF	TRBV18	NA	TRBD1	TRBJ1-2
TGTGCCAGCAGTAAATCTAGCGGGCCCTACGAGCAGTACTTC	CASSKSSGPYEQYF	TRBV6-2/TRBV6-3	many	TRBD2	TRBJ2-7
TGTGCCAGCAGTTTACTCTTTCGGCTTAGCGGGAGACCCACCGGGGAGCTGTTTTTT	CASSLLFRLSGRPTGELFF	TRBV28	many	TRBD2	TRBJ2-2
TGTGCCAGCAGCTTATCTCAGGGTTGGGTCACTGAAGCTTTCTTT	CASSLSQGWVTEAFF	TRBV11-2	many	NA	TRBJ1-1
TGTGCCAGCAGCTCACGGGAGATCTCCTACAATGAGCAGTTCTTC	CASSSREISYNEQFF	TRBV13	many	NA	TRBJ2-1
TGTGCCAGCAGTGGTACAGACGGGGAGCTGTTTTTT	CASSGTDGELFF	TRBV27	NA	NA	TRBJ2-2
TGTGCCAGCAGCTTGGTGTCTAGCGGAGTGAACACCGGGGAGCTGTTTTTT	CASSLVSSGVNTGELFF	TRBV13	many	TRBD2	TRBJ2-2
TGCAGTGCCCGGACAGGGAGGTACGAGCAGTACTTC	CSARTGRYEQYF	TRBV20-1	many	TRBD1	TRBJ2-7
TGTGCCAGCAGTAAGGGACAGGGGGTCGGGAACACTGAAGCTTTCTTT	CASSKGQGVGNTEAFF	TRBV6-1	NA	TRBD1	TRBJ1-1
TGTGCCAGCATCGTCGGGAGGGGCAACAATGAGCAGTTCTTC	CASIVGRGNNEQFF	TRBV2	many	TRBD2	TRBJ2-1
TGCGCCAGCAGCCAACCGGGACAGGGCAGACCCGGGGAGCTGTTTTTT	CASSQPGQGRPGELFF	TRBV3-1	once	TRBD1	TRBJ2-2
TGTGCCAGTTCCCACCGGGACAGGGCCGAAAAACTGTTTTTT	CASSHRDRAEKLFF	TRBV19	once	TRBD1	TRBJ1-4
TGCGCCAGCAGCGAGCAGGGCGAGCAGTACTTC	CASSEQGEQYF	TRBV5-1	few	NA	TRBJ2-7
TGTGCCAGCAGGGGGGCAGGGTCCTCAGCTTTCTTT	CASRGAGSSAFF	TRBV12-3/TRBV12-4	once	NA	TRBJ1-1